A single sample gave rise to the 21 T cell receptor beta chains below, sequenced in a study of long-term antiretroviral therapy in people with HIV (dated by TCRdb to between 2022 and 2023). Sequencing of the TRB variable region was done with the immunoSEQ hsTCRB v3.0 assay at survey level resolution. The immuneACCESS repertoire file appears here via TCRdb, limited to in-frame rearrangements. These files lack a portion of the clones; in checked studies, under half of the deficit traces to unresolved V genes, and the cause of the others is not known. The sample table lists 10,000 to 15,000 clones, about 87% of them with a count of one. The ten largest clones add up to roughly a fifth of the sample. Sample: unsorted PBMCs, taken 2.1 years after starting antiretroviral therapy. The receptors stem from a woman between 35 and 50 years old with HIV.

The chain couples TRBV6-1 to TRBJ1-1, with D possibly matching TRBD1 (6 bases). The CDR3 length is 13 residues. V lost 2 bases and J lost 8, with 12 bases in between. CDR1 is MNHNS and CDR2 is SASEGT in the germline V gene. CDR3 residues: CASSERGGLEAFF. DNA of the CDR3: TGTGCCAGCAGTGAAAGGGGGGGGTTAGAAGCTTTCTTT.

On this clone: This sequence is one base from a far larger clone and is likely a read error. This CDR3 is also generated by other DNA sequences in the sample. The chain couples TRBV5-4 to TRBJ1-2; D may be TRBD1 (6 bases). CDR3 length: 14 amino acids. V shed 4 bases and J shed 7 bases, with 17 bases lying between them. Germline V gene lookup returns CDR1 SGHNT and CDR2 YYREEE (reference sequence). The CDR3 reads CASSQDWGGIGYTF. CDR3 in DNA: TGTGCCAGCAGCCAAGATTGGGGGGGCATTGGCTACACCTTC. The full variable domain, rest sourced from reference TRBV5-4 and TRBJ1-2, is ETGVTQSPTHLIKTRGQQVTLRCSSQSGHNTVSWYQQALGQGPQFIFQYYREEENGRGNFPPRFSGLQFPNYSSELNVNALELDDSALYLCASSQDWGGIGYTFGSGTRLTVV.

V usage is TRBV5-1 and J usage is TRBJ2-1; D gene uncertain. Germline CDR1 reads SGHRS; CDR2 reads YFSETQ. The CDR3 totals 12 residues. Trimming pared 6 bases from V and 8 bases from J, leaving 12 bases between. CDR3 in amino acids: CASISGLDEQFF. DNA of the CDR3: TGCGCCAGCATTTCCGGGTTGGATGAGCAGTTCTTC.

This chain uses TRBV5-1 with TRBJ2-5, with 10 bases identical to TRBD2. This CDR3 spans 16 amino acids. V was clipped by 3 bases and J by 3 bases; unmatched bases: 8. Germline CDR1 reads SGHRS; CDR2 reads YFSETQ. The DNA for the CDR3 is TGCGCCAGCAGCTACGATCTCACTAGCGGGGAAGAGACCCAGTACTTC. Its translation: CASSYDLTSGEETQYF.

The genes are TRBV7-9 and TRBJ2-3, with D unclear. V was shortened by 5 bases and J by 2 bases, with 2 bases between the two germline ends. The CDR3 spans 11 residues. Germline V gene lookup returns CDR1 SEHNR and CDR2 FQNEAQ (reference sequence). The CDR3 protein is CASSITDTQYF. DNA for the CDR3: TGTGCCAGCAGCATCACAGATACGCAGTATTTT.

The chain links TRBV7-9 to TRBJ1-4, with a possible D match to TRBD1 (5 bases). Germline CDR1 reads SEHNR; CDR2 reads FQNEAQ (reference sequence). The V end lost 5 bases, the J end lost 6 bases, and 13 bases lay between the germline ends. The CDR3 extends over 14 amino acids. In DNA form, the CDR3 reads TGTGCCAGCAGCCCTGGTGGGGCCTATGAAAAACTGTTTTTT. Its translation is CASSPGGAYEKLFF. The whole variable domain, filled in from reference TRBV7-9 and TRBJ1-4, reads DTGVSQNPRHKITKRGQNVTFRCDPISEHNRLYWYRQTLGQGPEFLTYFQNEAQLEKSRLLSDRFSAERPKGSFSTLEIQRTEQGDSAMYLCASSPGGAYEKLFFGSGTQLSVL.

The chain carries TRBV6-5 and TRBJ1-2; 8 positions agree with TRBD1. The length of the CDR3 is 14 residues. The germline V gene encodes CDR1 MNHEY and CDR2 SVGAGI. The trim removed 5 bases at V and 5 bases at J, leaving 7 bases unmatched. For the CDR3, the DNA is TGTGCCAGCAGTGAATTGGACAGGGAGTATGGCTACACCTTC. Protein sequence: CASSELDREYGYTF.

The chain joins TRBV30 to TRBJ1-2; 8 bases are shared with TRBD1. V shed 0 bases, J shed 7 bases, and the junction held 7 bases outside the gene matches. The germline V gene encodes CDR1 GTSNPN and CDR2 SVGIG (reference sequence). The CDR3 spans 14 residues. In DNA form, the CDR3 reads TGTGCCTGGAGTGTACAAGGGACAGGCTCTGGCTACACCTTC. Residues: CAWSVQGTGSGYTF.

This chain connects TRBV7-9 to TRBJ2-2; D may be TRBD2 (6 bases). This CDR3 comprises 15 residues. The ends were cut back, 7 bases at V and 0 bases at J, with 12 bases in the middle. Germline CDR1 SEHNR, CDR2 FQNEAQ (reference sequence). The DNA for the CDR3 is TGTGCCAGCACCAACGGGGGATCGAACACCGGGGAGCTGTTTTTT. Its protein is CASTNGGSNTGELFF.

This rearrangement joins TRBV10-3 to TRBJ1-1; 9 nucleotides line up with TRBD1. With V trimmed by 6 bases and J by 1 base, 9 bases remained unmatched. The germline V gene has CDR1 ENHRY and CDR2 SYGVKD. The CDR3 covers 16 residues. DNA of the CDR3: TGTGCCATCAGAAAGGGACAGGGCATCGGGAACACTGAAGCTTTCTTT. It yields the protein CAIRKGQGIGNTEAFF.

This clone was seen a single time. CDR3 loop: CASSRGTDNYGYTF. CDR3 DNA: TGTGCCAGCTCCCGAGGGACAGATAACTATGGCTACACCTTC. The genes are TRBV18 and TRBJ1-2; 7 nucleotides agree with TRBD1. Germline assignment: CDR1 KGHSH and CDR2 LQKENI. Unmatched junction bases numbered 5, after V lost 6 bases and J lost 1 base. This CDR3 has 14 residues. Drawing the rest from reference TRBV18 and TRBJ1-2, the complete variable domain is NAGVMQNPRHLVRRRGQEARLRCSPMKGHSHVYWYRQLPEEGLKFMVYLQKENIIDESGMPKERFSAEFPKEGPSILRIQQVVRGDSAAYFCASSRGTDNYGYTFGSGTRLTVV.

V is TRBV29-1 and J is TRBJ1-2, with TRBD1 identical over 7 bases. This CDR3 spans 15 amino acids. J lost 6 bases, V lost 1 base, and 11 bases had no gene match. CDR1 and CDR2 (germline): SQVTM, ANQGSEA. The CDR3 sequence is CSVEALTGAGNGYTF. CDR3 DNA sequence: TGCAGCGTTGAAGCCCTTACAGGGGCTGGGAATGGCTACACCTTC.

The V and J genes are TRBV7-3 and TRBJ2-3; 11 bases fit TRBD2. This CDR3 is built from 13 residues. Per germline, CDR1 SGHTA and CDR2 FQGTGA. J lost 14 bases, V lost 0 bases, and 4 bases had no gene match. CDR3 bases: TGTGCCAGCAGCTTAACGGGGACTAGCGGTTGGTATTTT. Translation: CASSLTGTSGWYF.

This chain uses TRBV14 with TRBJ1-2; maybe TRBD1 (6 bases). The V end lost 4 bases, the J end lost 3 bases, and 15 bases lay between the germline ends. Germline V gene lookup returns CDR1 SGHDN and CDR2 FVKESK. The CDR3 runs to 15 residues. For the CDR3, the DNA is TGTGCCAGCAGCCCTGGTGGACAGAGGGACTATGGCTACACCTTC. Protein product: CASSPGGQRDYGYTF.

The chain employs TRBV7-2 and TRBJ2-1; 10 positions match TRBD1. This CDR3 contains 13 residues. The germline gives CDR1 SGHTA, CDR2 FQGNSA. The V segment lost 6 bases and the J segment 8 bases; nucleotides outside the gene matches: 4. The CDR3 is CASRPGTGDEQFF. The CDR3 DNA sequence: TGTGCCAGCAGACCCGGGACAGGGGATGAGCAGTTCTTC.

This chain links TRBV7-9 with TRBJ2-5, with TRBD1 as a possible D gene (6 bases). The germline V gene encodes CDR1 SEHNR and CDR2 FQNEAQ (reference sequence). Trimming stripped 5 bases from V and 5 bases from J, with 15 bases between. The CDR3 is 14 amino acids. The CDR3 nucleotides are TGTGCCAGCAGCACACCGGCCACAGGGGAGACCCAGTACTTC. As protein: CASSTPATGETQYF.

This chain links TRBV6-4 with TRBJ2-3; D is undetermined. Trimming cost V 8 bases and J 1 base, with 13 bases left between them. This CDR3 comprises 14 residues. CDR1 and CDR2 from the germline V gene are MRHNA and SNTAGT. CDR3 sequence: CASGTGVGTDTQYF. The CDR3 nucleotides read TGTGCCAGCGGAACGGGTGTGGGCACAGATACGCAGTATTTT.

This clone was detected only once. CDR3 protein: CASSPWSSGNTIYF. In DNA, the CDR3 is TGTGCCAGCAGCCCCTGGAGCTCTGGAAACACCATATATTTT. The V and J genes are TRBV5-6 and TRBJ1-3, with no clear D. Germline CDR1 is SGHDT and CDR2 is YYEEEE. This CDR3 comprises 14 residues. V was clipped by 4 bases and J by 0 bases, with 8 bases between them.

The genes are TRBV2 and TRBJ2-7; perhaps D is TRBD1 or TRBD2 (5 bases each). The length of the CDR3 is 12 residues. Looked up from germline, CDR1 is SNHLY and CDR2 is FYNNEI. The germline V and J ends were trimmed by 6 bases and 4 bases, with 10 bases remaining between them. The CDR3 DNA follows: TGTGCCAGCAGGGGAGACAGTTACGAGCAGTACTTC. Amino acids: CASRGDSYEQYF.

CDR3 bases: TGTGCCAGCAGTTACAGGAGTTACAATGAGCAGTTCTTC. This gives the protein CASSYRSYNEQFF. The chain is built from TRBV6-6 and TRBJ2-1; D gene ambiguous. Germline-derived CDR1 and CDR2 are MNHNY and SVGAGI (reference sequence). The CDR3 sequence is 13 residues long. The V end was cut by 2 bases, the J end by 4 bases, with 6 bases between.

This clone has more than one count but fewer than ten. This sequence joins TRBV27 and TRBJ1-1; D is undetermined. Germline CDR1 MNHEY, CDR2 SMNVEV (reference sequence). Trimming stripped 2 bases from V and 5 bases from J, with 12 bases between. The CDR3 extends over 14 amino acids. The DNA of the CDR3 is TGTGCCAGCAGTTTACGGGAGGGATGGACTGAAGCTTTCTTT. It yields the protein CASSLREGWTEAFF.